The 10 T cell receptor beta chains below were found in one sample sequenced in a study of blood T cell repertoires in COVID-19. Profiled with immunoSEQ multiplex PCR; TCRdb holds only in-frame clones, not every one. This table has fewer than 85,000 clones, approximately 89% appearing once. The sequenced material came from peripheral blood. The receptor set was obtained from an elderly man with acute or convalescent COVID-19.

V and J are TRBV10-2 and TRBJ2-7; 9 nucleotides agree with TRBD1. The CDR3 spans 17 residues. V lost 2 bases and J lost 4; bases outside the gene matches: 12. From germline, CDR1 is WSHSY and CDR2 SAAADI. CDR3 amino acids: CASSEIRGTGRLYEQYF. The DNA of the CDR3 is TGCGCCAGCAGTGAGATAAGGGGGACAGGGAGACTATACGAGCAGTACTTC.

The chain carries TRBV9 and TRBJ2-1; 12 nucleotides match TRBD2. The V and J ends lost 6 bases and 9 bases, in that order; junction bases with no gene match: 7. The CDR3 sequence is 14 residues long. Germline V lookup: CDR1 SGDLS, CDR2 YYNGEE. The CDR3 DNA sequence: TGTGCCAGCACCTCTAGCGGGGGGGCGGGTGAGCAGTTCTTC. Residues: CASTSSGGAGEQFF.

The chain is built from TRBV7-2 and TRBJ2-5, with D unclear. Germline CDR1 is SGHTA and CDR2 is FQGNSA. The germline V and J ends were trimmed by 5 bases and 4 bases, with 8 bases remaining between them. The CDR3 extends over 12 amino acids. The CDR3 nucleotides read TGTGCCAGCAGCCCCCGTCGAGAGACCCAGTACTTC. This codes for CASSPRRETQYF.

The chain recombines TRBV28 with TRBJ2-7; 10 positions agree with TRBD1. CDR1 and CDR2 (germline): MDHEN, SYDVKM. The CDR3 has 14 residues. V trimming: 4 bases; J trimming: 1 base; junction bases outside the gene matches: 1. CDR3 coding DNA: TGTGCCAGCAGTTCGGACAGGGGGTCCTACGAGCAGTACTTC. Residues: CASSSDRGSYEQYF.

This chain uses TRBV3-1 (or the pseudogene TRBV3-2) with TRBJ2-7; a possible D gene is TRBD1 (6 bases). V dropped 1 base and J dropped 1 base, with 14 bases sitting between them. This CDR3 is 16 amino acids long. The germline V gene has CDR1 LGHDT and CDR2 YNNKEL (reference sequence). CDR3 sequence: CASSQVWAGTSYEQYF. The DNA for the CDR3 is TGTGCCAGCAGCCAAGTATGGGCAGGGACATCCTACGAGCAGTACTTC.

This chain uses TRBV2 with TRBJ2-7, with a tentative D call TRBD2 (7 bases). The CDR3 runs to 13 residues. Looked up from germline, CDR1 is SNHLY and CDR2 is FYNNEI. V was shortened by 8 bases and J by 7 bases, with 18 bases between the two germline ends. CDR3 sequence (DNA): TGTGCCAGCTCACCGATACAGGGAGGGGAGCAGTACTTC. Its translation: CASSPIQGGEQYF. Full variable domain (remainder filled in from reference TRBV2 and TRBJ2-7): EPEVTQTPSHQVTQMGQEVILRCVPISNHLYFYWYRQILGQKVEFLVSFYNNEISEKSEIFDDQFSVERPDGSNFTLKIRSTKLEDSAMYFCASSPIQGGEQYFGPGTRLTVT.

The chain is built from TRBV3-1 (or the pseudogene TRBV3-2) and TRBJ1-4; D not certain. Germline V CDR1 and CDR2: LGHDT, YNNKEL (reference sequence). V was trimmed by 3 bases and J by 5 bases, leaving 13 bases between them. The CDR3 totals 15 residues. In DNA form, the CDR3 reads TGTGCCAGCAGCCAGGGCCCGGGAGGAAATGAAAAACTGTTTTTT. The encoded protein is CASSQGPGGNEKLFF.

A few counts support this clone. This rearrangement joins TRBV7-6 to TRBJ2-1, with 11 positions matching TRBD2. CDR1 SGHVS and CDR2 FNYEAQ come from the germline V gene. The ends lost 4 bases at V and 8 bases at J; junction bases unmatched: 7. The CDR3 is 15 amino acids. This chain's CDR3 is CASSSIAGGPHEQFF. In DNA form, the CDR3 reads TGTGCCAGCAGCTCCATAGCGGGGGGGCCGCATGAGCAGTTCTTC.

This clone was recorded only once. V usage is TRBV4-2 and J usage is TRBJ2-7; possibly TRBD2 for D (5 bases). The CDR3 spans 17 residues. The V end lost 3 bases, the J end lost 2 bases, and 20 bases lay between the germline ends. CDR1 is LGHNA and CDR2 is YNFKEQ in the germline V gene. CDR3 sequence reads: CASSQDFVGGRTYEQYF. For the CDR3, the DNA is TGTGCCAGCAGCCAGGATTTCGTTGGCGGGCGTACCTACGAGCAGTACTTC.

The chain is built from TRBV24-1 and TRBJ2-7; 7 bases line up with TRBD1. The CDR3 consists of 15 residues. V shed 5 bases, J shed 4 bases, and the junction held 10 bases outside the gene matches. Germline CDR1 and CDR2: KGHDR and SFDVKD. The CDR3 here is CATSAGQVGRYEQYF. The CDR3 bases are TGTGCCACCAGTGCTGGACAGGTCGGGCGGTACGAGCAGTACTTC.